This TCR beta chain was identified during a study of read filtering for tumor transcriptome and immune sequencing. Overall study: Among patients, roughly 17 were male and more than 11 female, aged roughly 45 to 80 (mean around 66). R-ISS stage counts were eight or nine for I, about 15 for II, roughly seven for III. Points from the study as a whole: In IR-seq, single-read clonotypes were about 80% of clonotypes but around 3.2% of reads.

With respect to this clonotype: The antigen is unknown. Just one base apart from a much larger clone, this may be a read error.

From approximately 430 ng of RNA, a library with molecular barcoded alpha/delta and beta/gamma adaptors was made. Each CDR3 protein is one row after TCRdb ran MiXCR on the reads. This table has 45,000 to 55,000 distinct CDR3 sequences, roughly a fifth appearing once. Sequencing input: a population of CD138-negative cells sorted from bone marrow. The receptor was derived from a donor aged 40 or over with multiple myeloma.

The CDR3 here is CASSLGIGTINQPHHF. The CDR3 DNA reads as TGTGCCAGTAGCTTAGGTATTGGGACTATCAATCAGCCCCATCATTTT. This chain joins TRBV7-8 and TRBJ1-5; D is possibly TRBD1 (5 bases). Germline V gives CDR1 SGHVS, CDR2 FQNEAQ. The CDR3 is 16 residues long.